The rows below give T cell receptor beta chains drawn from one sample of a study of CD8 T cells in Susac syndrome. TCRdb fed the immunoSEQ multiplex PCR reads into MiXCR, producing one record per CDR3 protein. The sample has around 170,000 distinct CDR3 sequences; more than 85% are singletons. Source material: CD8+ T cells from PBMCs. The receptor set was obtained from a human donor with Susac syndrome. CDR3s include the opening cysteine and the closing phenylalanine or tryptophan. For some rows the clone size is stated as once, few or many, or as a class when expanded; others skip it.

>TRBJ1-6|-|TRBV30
CAWSMEVRRSYNSPLHF
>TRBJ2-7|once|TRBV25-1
CASSESWSGSSYEQYF
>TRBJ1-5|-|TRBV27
CASSLSFPNNQPQHF
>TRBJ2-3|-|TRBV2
CASSEGTGGTDTQYF
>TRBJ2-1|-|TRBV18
CASSPVTGQQIDEQFF
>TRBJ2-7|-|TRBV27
CASRGLGTVTYEQYF
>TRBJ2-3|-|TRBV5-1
CASSGGLQWGSSDTQYF
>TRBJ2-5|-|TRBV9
CASSVARTQGETQYF
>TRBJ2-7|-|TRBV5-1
CASSLGAYEHSYEQYF
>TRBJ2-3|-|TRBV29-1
CSTRQVEPTDTQYF
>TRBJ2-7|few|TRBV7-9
CASSSGTGIYEQYF
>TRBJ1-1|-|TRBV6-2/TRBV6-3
CASRARTGGGGNTEAFF
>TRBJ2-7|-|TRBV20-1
CSATGTGGSYEQYF
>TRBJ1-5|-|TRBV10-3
CAITGQSNQPQHF
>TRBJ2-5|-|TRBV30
CAWSVPHRGQETQYF
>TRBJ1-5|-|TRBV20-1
CSASTDQPQHF
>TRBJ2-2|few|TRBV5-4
CASSFRAGELFF
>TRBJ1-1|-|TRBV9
CASSVQGSNTEAFF
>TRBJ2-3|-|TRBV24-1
CATSDYRGSSTDTQYF
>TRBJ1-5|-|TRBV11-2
CASSLADSNQPQHF
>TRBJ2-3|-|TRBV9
CASSSLAGHLTDTQYF
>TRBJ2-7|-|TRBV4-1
CASSQANQGLSYEQYF
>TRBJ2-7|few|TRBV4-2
CASSQDGTGGYEQYF
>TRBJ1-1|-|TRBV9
CASSHAGASSTEAFF
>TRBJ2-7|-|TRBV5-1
CASSLDGLYEQYF
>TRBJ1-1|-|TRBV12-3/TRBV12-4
CASTLGTEAFF
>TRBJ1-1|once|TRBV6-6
CASSLGGIWEGAEAFF
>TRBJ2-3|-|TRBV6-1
CASCATGGRPGRTDTQYF